This TCR beta chain came from a study of T cell repertoires in cytomegalovirus infection. Turning to the study itself: Alongside well-studied HLA-B-restricted CMV epitopes, recently identified HLA-C-restricted CMV epitopes were also used. Through public TCR beta signatures, both CMV infection and matching HLA type were indicated.

There are a few counts of this clonotype. Antigen: not known. Trimming cost V 3 bases and J 7 bases, with 19 bases left between them. In germline, CDR1 is MGHRA, CDR2 YSYEKL. CDR3 length equals 16 residues. Study-wide points: Within the response measured ex vivo, HLA-C-restricted CMV-specific TCR beta clonotypes were dominant.

TCRdb passed the reads through MiXCR, listing each CDR3 protein once. The sample records approximately 590,000 distinct CDR3 sequences, about 40% being singletons. The specimen comprised cultured PBMCs, sampled from culture after CMV antigen stimulation. This clonotype originated in a human donor in good health (CMV status not recorded). Some clones in this sample may be carry-over from other donors' samples. V and J are TRBV4-1 and TRBJ2-1, with D possibly being TRBD2 (5 bases). CDR3 in amino acids: CASSQQRVASMNEQFF. The CDR3, as DNA: TGCGCCAGCAGCCAGCAGAGGGTGGCTAGCATGAATGAGCAGTTCTTC.